The 3 T cell receptor beta chains in this list originate from one sample, sequenced in a study of CD4+ T cells in melanoma (dated by TCRdb to 2021 to 2024). The library was prepared using the immunoSEQ multiplex PCR assay. TCRdb carries this immuneACCESS record with in-frame sequences only. Its versions omit some clonotypes, under half of them owing to an unresolved V gene in the studies checked, with the rest unexplained. Within this sample are around 130,000 clones, with 80% to 95% of them counted one time only. The ten largest clones represent less than 2% of the sample. These receptors all stem from a human donor with melanoma.

CDR3 DNA: TGCGCCAGCAGTGCTGGGGCCGATACGCAGTATTTT. Amino acid sequence: CASSAGADTQYF. V usage is TRBV10-2 and J usage is TRBJ2-3, with D perhaps TRBD1 (5 bases). There are 12 residues in the CDR3. Germline loops: CDR1 WSHSY, CDR2 SAAADI. The ends were cut back, 4 bases at V and 6 bases at J, with 8 bases in the middle.

The chain combines TRBV6-1 with TRBJ2-3, with 8 bases that match TRBD2. J lost 3 bases, V lost 4 bases, and 9 bases had no gene match. Germline V gene lookup returns CDR1 MNHNS and CDR2 SASEGT. CDR3 length: 16 residues. The CDR3 DNA follows: TGTGCCAGCAGTGGTCGGGGGGGCTCTTCTACAGATACGCAGTATTTT. It translates to CASSGRGGSSTDTQYF.

This clone has only a few counts. This rearrangement joins TRBV6-5 to TRBJ1-6, with a possible D match to TRBD1 (5 bases). The V gene lost 8 bases and the J gene lost 9 bases, with 14 bases spanning the gap. In germline, CDR1 is MNHEY, CDR2 SVGAGI. CDR3 size: 13 residues. CDR3 bases: TGTGCCAGCGGGCGGGGGGGACGTTCACCCCTCCACTTT. Protein: CASGRGGRSPLHF.